Included here is one T cell receptor beta chain sequence, with context. Its cognate antigen has yet to be identified. No much larger clone is present one base from it, and per-base qualities are unavailable. This entry is derived from a study of control samples from healthy donors and cancer patients (dated by TCRdb to about 2020). Library method: the immunoSEQ multiplex PCR assay. Entries here come from immuneACCESS through TCRdb and include only in-frame sequences with V and J called. Some clones fail to appear in such tables; in the studies checked, an unresolved V gene covers under half of the shortfall, and the cause of the remainder is unknown. The sample includes about 120,000 clones, with 80% to 95% observed a single time. Jointly, the top ten make up 5.5% of the sample. Looking up the germline V gene (reference sequence) yields CDR1 SEHNR and CDR2 FQNEAQ. For this chain, trimming is 3 bases at the V end and 3 bases at the J end, and the number of junction bases without a gene match is 10. The CDR3, from cysteine to phenylalanine, totals 17 residues. Only the CDR3 region is kept as DNA, spanning 51 bases read in frame from base 1.

The sequencing sample was made of blood. This chain is built from TRBV7-9 and TRBJ2-5; TRBD2 lines up with 10 middle nucleotides. The TCR originated in a man younger than 35 in good health. The CDR3 corresponds to CASSFLAGVLLEETQYF. The nucleotide sequence is given as TGTGCCAGCAGCTTTCTAGCGGGGGTGTTACTAGAAGAGACCCAGTACTTC. With the portions outside the CDR3 filled from the reference TRBV7-9 and TRBJ2-5 genes, the complete variable region becomes DTGVSQNPRHKITKRGQNVTFRCDPISEHNRLYWYRQTLGQGPEFLTYFQNEAQLEKSRLLSDRFSAERPKGSFSTLEIQRTEQGDSAMYLCASSFLAGVLLEETQYFGPGTRLLVL.